The 25 T cell receptor beta chains below come from one sample, sequenced in a study of blood T cell repertoires in COVID-19. The table came from immunoSEQ multiplex PCR; TCRdb's copy has only in-frame clones and leaves some out. Of roughly 180,000 clones in the sample, roughly three quarters were seen once. The sequenced sample consisted of peripheral blood. These receptors came from a woman aged 50 to 60 with active or convalescent COVID-19.

This clone was detected a few times. The V and J genes are TRBV19 and TRBJ1-2; the match to TRBD1 covers 8 bases. In germline, CDR1 is LNHDA, CDR2 SQIVND (reference sequence). This CDR3 has 16 residues. The junction had 13 bases not matched to a gene; V was cut back by 7 bases and J by 3 bases. CDR3 amino acids: CASKIKSGTGYYGYTF. CDR3 DNA sequence: TGTGCCAGTAAGATTAAGTCGGGGACAGGTTACTATGGCTACACCTTC.

The CDR3 DNA is TGCGCCAGCAGCCACCTCCCCGGGACAATTCAAGAGACCCAGTACTTC. It encodes CASSHLPGTIQETQYF. This sequence joins TRBV4-3 and TRBJ2-5; D possibly corresponds to TRBD1 (6 bases). The CDR3 is made up of 16 amino acids. Germline CDR1 reads LGHNA; CDR2 reads YSLEER. The V end was cut by 3 bases, the J end by 2 bases, with 16 bases between.

The chain couples TRBV30 to TRBJ2-5; 7 nucleotides align to TRBD2. There are 15 residues in the CDR3. The germline CDR1 and CDR2 sequences are GTSNPN and SVGIG (reference sequence). Germline trimming cut 2 bases from V and 5 bases from J; bases unmatched to any gene: 11. The DNA of the CDR3 is TGTGCCTGGAGTATGGGCCTCGCGGGAGACGAGACCCAGTACTTC. Translated: CAWSMGLAGDETQYF.

In regard to this clone: Other DNA sequences of this sample code for an identical CDR3. This chain links TRBV30 with TRBJ2-7; TRBD1 aligns across 11 bases. This CDR3 contains 15 residues. J gave up 3 bases and V 0 bases, and 4 bases lay outside the gene matches. Germline CDR1 and CDR2: GTSNPN and SVGIG (reference sequence). CDR3 region: CAWSVGGTGGYEQYF. CDR3 DNA sequence: TGTGCCTGGAGTGTTGGGGGGACAGGGGGCTACGAGCAGTACTTC.

The chain recombines TRBV6-6 with TRBJ2-7; 11 bases fit TRBD2. The CDR3 has 14 amino acids. V was clipped by 7 bases and J by 3 bases; unmatched bases: 5. CDR1 is MNHNY and CDR2 is SVGAGI in the germline V gene (reference sequence). DNA for the CDR3: TGTGCCAGCACCCCTAGCGGGGGGTACTACGAGCAGTACTTC. This gives the protein CASTPSGGYYEQYF.

This clone was counted between two and nine times. This chain joins TRBV5-1 and TRBJ1-6, with TRBD1 matching 10 bases. CDR3 length: 15 residues. The germline V gene encodes CDR1 SGHRS and CDR2 YFSETQ. The V gene end was trimmed by 4 bases and the J gene end by 10 bases; junction bases not matched to a gene: 8. The CDR3 loop is CASSEPGQGFSPLHF. The CDR3 region has the DNA TGCGCCAGCAGCGAACCGGGACAGGGGTTCTCACCCCTCCACTTT.

The chain has TRBV7-2 and TRBJ2-1; 7 bases match TRBD1. This CDR3 spans 14 amino acids. Germline values: CDR1 SGHTA, CDR2 FQGNSA. Trimming removed 3 bases from V and 5 bases from J; junction bases left unmatched: 4. The CDR3 spells CASSFGTANNEQFF. Written as DNA, the CDR3 is TGTGCCAGCAGCTTCGGGACAGCTAACAATGAGCAGTTCTTC.

The V gene is TRBV6-2 or TRBV6-3, the J gene TRBJ1-2; maybe TRBD1 (5 bases). CDR3 length equals 12 residues. CDR1 and CDR2 (germline): MNHEY, SVGEGT. The ends were cut back, 6 bases at V and 10 bases at J, with 15 bases in the middle. The CDR3 DNA reads as TGTGCCAGCAGCTCGGGCCAGGGCCACTACACCTTC. Protein product: CASSSGQGHYTF.

This chain connects TRBV6-6 to TRBJ2-7; 7 nucleotides agree with TRBD2. Trimming cost V 5 bases and J 0 bases; bases outside gene matches: 4. There are 14 residues in the CDR3. Looked up from germline, CDR1 is MNHNY and CDR2 is SVGAGI (reference sequence). CDR3 residues: CASSPGGFSYEQYF. CDR3 in DNA: TGTGCCAGCAGTCCCGGGGGGTTCTCCTACGAGCAGTACTTC.

The chain employs TRBV19 and TRBJ1-4; TRBD1 aligns across 9 bases. CDR1 and CDR2 from the germline V gene are LNHDA and SQIVND (reference sequence). The CDR3 contains 15 residues. Trimming cost V 10 bases and J 5 bases; bases outside gene matches: 11. DNA of the CDR3: TGTGCCACCAGGGACAGGGTGGCCCCCAATGAAAAACTGTTTTTT. Amino acid sequence: CATRDRVAPNEKLFF.

V and J are TRBV25-1 and TRBJ1-5; TRBD1 matches at 8 bases. The CDR3 has 14 amino acids. CDR1 is MGHDK, CDR2 SYGVNS, per germline. The trim removed 7 bases at V and 4 bases at J, leaving 6 bases unmatched. The DNA for the CDR3 is TGTGCCAGCACCGGACAGGGTTGGAATCAGCCCCAGCATTTT. It translates to CASTGQGWNQPQHF.

The chain joins TRBV30 to TRBJ2-2; D is perhaps TRBD2 (7 bases). CDR3 length: 14 amino acids. The V and J ends lost 8 bases and 7 bases respectively, with 20 bases between them. From germline, CDR1 is GTSNPN and CDR2 SVGIG (reference sequence). This CDR3 is CATEGGGDYGELFF. For the CDR3, the DNA is TGTGCCACGGAAGGCGGGGGCGATTACGGGGAGCTGTTTTTT. Based on the CDR3 plus reference TRBV30 and TRBJ2-2, the full variable domain is SQTIHQWPATLVQPVGSPLSLECTVEGTSNPNLYWYRQAAGRGLQLLFYSVGIGQISSEVPQNLSASRPQDRQFILSSKKLLLSDSGFYLCATEGGGDYGELFFGEGSRLTVL.

This clone appeared a few times. The chain has TRBV5-1 and TRBJ1-1; unclear D gene. Trimming shortened V by 4 bases and J by 12 bases, and 22 bases separated the two germline ends. Germline CDR1 SGHRS, CDR2 YFSETQ. There are 14 residues in the CDR3. CDR3 protein: CASSPEVDRGVSFF. The CDR3 nucleotides are TGCGCCAGCAGCCCCGAGGTAGATCGCGGGGTGTCTTTCTTT. The full variable domain, in which reference TRBV5-1 and TRBJ1-1 provide the parts outside the CDR3, is KAGVTQTPRYLIKTRGQQVTLSCSPISGHRSVSWYQQTPGQGLQFLFEYFSETQRNKGNFPGRFSGRQFSNSRSEMNVSTLELGDSALYLCASSPEVDRGVSFFGQGTRLTVV.

This clone was recorded many times. The chain employs TRBV12-3 or TRBV12-4 and TRBJ1-4; maybe TRBD1 (5 bases). The CDR3 runs 12 residues. V lost 6 bases and J lost 6, with 8 bases in between. The CDR3 is CASRGTHEKLFF. The CDR3, as DNA: TGTGCCAGCAGAGGGACTCATGAAAAACTGTTTTTT.

The chain combines TRBV7-3 with TRBJ1-6; 7 bases map to TRBD1. V lost 4 bases to trimming and J lost 6 bases; unmatched junction nucleotides: 6. The CDR3 contains 15 residues. Germline V CDR1 and CDR2: SGHTA, FQGTGA. The chain's CDR3 is CASSYRGEVNSPLHF. DNA of the CDR3: TGTGCCAGCAGCTACAGGGGAGAGGTTAATTCACCCCTCCACTTT.

The genes are TRBV29-1 and TRBJ1-3, with D hard to call. There are 14 residues in the CDR3. V was pared by 1 base and J by 2 bases, with 9 bases between. CDR1 is SQVTM, CDR2 ANQGSEA, per germline. The CDR3 DNA reads as TGCAGCGTTGAAGGAGGTCATACTGGAAACACCATATATTTT. It yields the protein CSVEGGHTGNTIYF.

This clone was observed at least ten times. The chain combines TRBV7-6 with TRBJ2-3; 12 bases fit TRBD2. Per the germline V gene, CDR1 is SGHVS and CDR2 is FNYEAQ. This CDR3 region has 17 residues. With 0 bases clipped from V and 8 bases from J, the junction kept 9 bases outside the gene matches. In DNA form, the CDR3 reads TGTGCCAGCAGCTTAGCTAGACTAGCGGGAGAGCGAGGTACGCAGTATTTT. This codes for CASSLARLAGERGTQYF.

The V call is TRBV5-5, the J call TRBJ2-3; the match to TRBD1 covers 7 bases. Germline-derived CDR1 and CDR2 are SGHKS and YYEKEE (reference sequence). V lost 0 bases, J lost 3 bases, and 4 bases stayed unmatched. This CDR3 has 15 residues. CDR3 bases: TGTGCCAGCAGCTTGGGGAACAGGGGAACAGATACGCAGTATTTT. Translated: CASSLGNRGTDTQYF.

The V and J genes are TRBV19 and TRBJ2-3, with TRBD1 matching 9 bases. Germline trimming cut 1 base from V and 4 bases from J; bases unmatched to any gene: 15. The CDR3 contains 19 residues. The germline gives CDR1 LNHDA, CDR2 SQIVND (reference sequence). This CDR3 is CASSIGAWTGEFGADTQYF. The DNA for the CDR3 is TGTGCCAGTAGTATAGGGGCCTGGACAGGGGAGTTCGGGGCAGATACGCAGTATTTT.

This chain links TRBV7-9 with TRBJ2-1; D ambiguous. Trimming removed 4 bases at V and 12 bases at J, with 4 bases between. Germline V lookup: CDR1 SEHNR, CDR2 FQNEAQ (reference sequence). The CDR3 totals 9 residues. The CDR3 is CASSSGQFF. CDR3 coding DNA: TGTGCCAGCAGCTCCGGGCAGTTCTTC.

Written as DNA, the CDR3 is TGTGCCAGCAGCTCTACAGGGGGCTCCGGGGCCAACGTCCTGACTTTC. It yields the protein CASSSTGGSGANVLTF. The chain employs TRBV7-3 and TRBJ2-6; 9 bases align to TRBD1. This CDR3 is built from 16 residues. J lost 4 bases, V lost 4 bases, and 5 bases had no gene match. Germline assignment: CDR1 SGHTA and CDR2 FQGTGA.

The V gene is TRBV25-1, the J gene TRBJ2-1; a possible D gene is TRBD2 (6 bases). Germline V gene sequence: CDR1 MGHDK, CDR2 SYGVNS. The CDR3 length is 14 residues. Trimming pared 3 bases from V and 8 bases from J, leaving 14 bases between. CDR3 DNA: TGTGCCAGCAGTGACGCGGGGACCTGGGATGAGCAGTTCTTC. Protein product: CASSDAGTWDEQFF.

The J gene is TRBJ1-1, the V gene TRBV28, with no clear D. The V gene's germline CDR1 is MDHEN and CDR2 SYDVKM. Trimming cost V 10 bases and J 1 base, with 13 bases left between them. The CDR3 sequence is 13 residues long. CDR3 sequence (DNA): TGTGCCACCCAAGTTGGGCAGAACACTGAAGCTTTCTTT. Translating gives CATQVGQNTEAFF.

V gene TRBV28 combines with J gene TRBJ1-5; D possibly corresponds to TRBD1 (6 bases). Germline CDR1 MDHEN, CDR2 SYDVKM. CDR3 length: 20 residues. The V gene lost 1 base and the J gene lost 7 bases, with 29 bases spanning the gap. The chain's CDR3 is CASSLLGSLLGARGKQPQHF. In DNA, the CDR3 is TGTGCCAGCAGTTTATTGGGTTCATTACTGGGGGCTCGGGGAAAACAGCCCCAGCATTTT.

The rearrangement uses TRBV29-1 and TRBJ2-3, with TRBD2 matching over 8 bases. This CDR3 spans 13 amino acids. Germline loops: CDR1 SQVTM, CDR2 ANQGSEA. Trimming removed 5 bases from V and 2 bases from J; junction bases left unmatched: 3. The CDR3 loop is CSVLAGNTDTQYF. DNA for the CDR3: TGCAGCGTTTTAGCGGGGAACACAGATACGCAGTATTTT.